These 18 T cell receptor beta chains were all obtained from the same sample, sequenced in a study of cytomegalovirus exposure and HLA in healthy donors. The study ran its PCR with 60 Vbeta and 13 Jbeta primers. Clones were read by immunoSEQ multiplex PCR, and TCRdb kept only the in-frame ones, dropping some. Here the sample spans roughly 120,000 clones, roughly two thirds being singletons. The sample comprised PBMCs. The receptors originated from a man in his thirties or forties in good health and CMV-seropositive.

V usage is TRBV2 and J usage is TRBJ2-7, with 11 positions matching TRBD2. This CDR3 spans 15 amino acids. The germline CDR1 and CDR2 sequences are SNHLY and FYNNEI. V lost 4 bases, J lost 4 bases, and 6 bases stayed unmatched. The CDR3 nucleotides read TGTGCCAGCAGTGTACTAGCGGGGGAAGTATACGAGCAGTACTTC. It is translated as CASSVLAGEVYEQYF. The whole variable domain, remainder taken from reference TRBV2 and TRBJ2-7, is EPEVTQTPSHQVTQMGQEVILRCVPISNHLYFYWYRQILGQKVEFLVSFYNNEISEKSEIFDDQFSVERPDGSNFTLKIRSTKLEDSAMYFCASSVLAGEVYEQYFGPGTRLTVT.

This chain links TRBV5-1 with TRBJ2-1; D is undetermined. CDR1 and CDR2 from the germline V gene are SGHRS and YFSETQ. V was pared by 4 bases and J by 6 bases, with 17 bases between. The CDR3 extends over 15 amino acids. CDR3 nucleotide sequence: TGCGCCAGCAGCCCGAGCAGCGCCGGTTTCAATGAGCAGTTCTTC. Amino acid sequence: CASSPSSAGFNEQFF.

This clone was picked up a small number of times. The CDR3 is CASSARTGTYNEQFF. The CDR3 DNA reads TGTGCCAGCAGCGCTCGGACAGGGACCTACAATGAGCAGTTCTTC. This chain links TRBV9 with TRBJ2-1; 8 bases are a match to TRBD1. CDR3 length equals 15 residues. J lost 2 bases, V lost 3 bases, and 4 bases had no gene match. CDR1 and CDR2 from the germline V gene are SGDLS and YYNGEE.

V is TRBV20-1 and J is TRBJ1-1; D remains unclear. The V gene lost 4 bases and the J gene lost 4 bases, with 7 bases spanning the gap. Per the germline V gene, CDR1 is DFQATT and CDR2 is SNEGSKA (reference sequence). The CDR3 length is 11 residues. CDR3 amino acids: CSATGITEAFF. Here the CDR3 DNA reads TGCAGTGCTACGGGGATCACTGAAGCTTTCTTT.

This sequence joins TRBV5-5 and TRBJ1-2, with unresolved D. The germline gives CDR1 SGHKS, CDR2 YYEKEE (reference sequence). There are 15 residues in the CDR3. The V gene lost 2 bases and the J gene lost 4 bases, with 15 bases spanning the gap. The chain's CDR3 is CASSFKSQSGYGYTF. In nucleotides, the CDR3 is TGTGCCAGCAGCTTCAAATCCCAATCGGGCTATGGCTACACCTTC.

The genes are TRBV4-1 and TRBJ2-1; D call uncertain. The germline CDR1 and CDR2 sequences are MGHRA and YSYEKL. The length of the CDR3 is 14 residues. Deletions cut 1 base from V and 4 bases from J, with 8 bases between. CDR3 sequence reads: CASSQGLGYNEQFF. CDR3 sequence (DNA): TGCGCCAGCAGCCAAGGTCTAGGTTACAATGAGCAGTTCTTC.

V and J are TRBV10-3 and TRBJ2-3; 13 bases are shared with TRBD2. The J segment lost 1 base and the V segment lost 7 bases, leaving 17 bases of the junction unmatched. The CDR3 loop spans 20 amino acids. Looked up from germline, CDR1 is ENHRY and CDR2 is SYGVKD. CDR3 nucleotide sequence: TGTGCCATCAAGGTCCTGGGCGGACTAGCGGGAGTCGGGGGCACAGATACGCAGTATTTT. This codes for CAIKVLGGLAGVGGTDTQYF.

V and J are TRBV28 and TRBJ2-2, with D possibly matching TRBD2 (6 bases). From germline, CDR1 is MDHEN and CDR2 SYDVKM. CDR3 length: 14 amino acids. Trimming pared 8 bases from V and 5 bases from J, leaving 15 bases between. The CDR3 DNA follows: TGTGCCAGCGTTACAGGAGGGCGTACCGGGGAGCTGTTTTTT. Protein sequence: CASVTGGRTGELFF.

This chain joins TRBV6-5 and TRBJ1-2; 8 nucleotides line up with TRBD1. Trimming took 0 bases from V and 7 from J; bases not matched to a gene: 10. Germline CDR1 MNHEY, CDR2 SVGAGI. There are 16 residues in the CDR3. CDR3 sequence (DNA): TGTGCCAGCAGTTACTCGAAGCAGGGGGCGGATAGTGGCTACACCTTC. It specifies CASSYSKQGADSGYTF.

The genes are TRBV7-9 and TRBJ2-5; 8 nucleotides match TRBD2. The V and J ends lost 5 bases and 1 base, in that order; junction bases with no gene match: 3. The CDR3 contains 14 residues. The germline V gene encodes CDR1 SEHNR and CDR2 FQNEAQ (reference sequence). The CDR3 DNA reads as TGTGCCAGCAGCCCTGGACTAGCCCAAGAGACCCAGTACTTC. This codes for CASSPGLAQETQYF. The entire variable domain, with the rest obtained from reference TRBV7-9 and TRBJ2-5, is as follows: DTGVSQNPRHKITKRGQNVTFRCDPISEHNRLYWYRQTLGQGPEFLTYFQNEAQLEKSRLLSDRFSAERPKGSFSTLEIQRTEQGDSAMYLCASSPGLAQETQYFGPGTRLLVL.

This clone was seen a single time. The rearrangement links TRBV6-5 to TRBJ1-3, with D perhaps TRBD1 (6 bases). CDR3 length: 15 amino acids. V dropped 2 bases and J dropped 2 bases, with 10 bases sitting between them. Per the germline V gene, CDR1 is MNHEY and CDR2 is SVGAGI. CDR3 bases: TGTGCCAGCAGTTACCAGGGGCAGGCTGGAAACACCATATATTTT. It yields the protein CASSYQGQAGNTIYF.

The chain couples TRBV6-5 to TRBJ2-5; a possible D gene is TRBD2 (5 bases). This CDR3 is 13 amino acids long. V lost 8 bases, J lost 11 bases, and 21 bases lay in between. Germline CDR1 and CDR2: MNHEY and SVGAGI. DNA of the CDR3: TGTGCCAGCCGCGTTACCCCCTTGGGAGAGCAGTACTTC. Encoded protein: CASRVTPLGEQYF.

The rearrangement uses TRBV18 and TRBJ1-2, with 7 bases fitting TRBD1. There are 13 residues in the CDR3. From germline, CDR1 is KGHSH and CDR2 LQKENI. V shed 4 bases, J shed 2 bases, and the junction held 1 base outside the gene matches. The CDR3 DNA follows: TGTGCCAGCTCACAGGGGGCGAACTATGGCTACACCTTC. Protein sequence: CASSQGANYGYTF.

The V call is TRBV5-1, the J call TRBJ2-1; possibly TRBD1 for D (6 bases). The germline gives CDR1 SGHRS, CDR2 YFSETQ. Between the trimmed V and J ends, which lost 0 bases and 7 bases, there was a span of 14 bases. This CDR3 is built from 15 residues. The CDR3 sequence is CASSLVPGVENEQFF. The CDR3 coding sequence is TGCGCCAGCAGCTTGGTTCCAGGGGTCGAGAATGAGCAGTTCTTC.

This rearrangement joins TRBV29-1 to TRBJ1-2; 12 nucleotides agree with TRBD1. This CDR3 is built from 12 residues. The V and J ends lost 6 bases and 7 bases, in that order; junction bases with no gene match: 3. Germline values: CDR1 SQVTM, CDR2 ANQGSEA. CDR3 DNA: TGCAGCGTCCCGGGACAGGGGGCTGGCTACACCTTC. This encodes CSVPGQGAGYTF.

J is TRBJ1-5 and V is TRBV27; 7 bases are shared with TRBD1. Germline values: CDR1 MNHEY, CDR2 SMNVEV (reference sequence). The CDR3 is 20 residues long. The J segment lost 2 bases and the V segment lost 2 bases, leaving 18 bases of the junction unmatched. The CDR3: CASSLRGGNRGTVRNQPQHF. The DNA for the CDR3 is TGTGCCAGCAGTTTAAGAGGAGGGAACAGGGGAACGGTTCGCAATCAGCCCCAGCATTTT.

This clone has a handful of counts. The CDR3 loop is CASSPLLETSGTYEQYF. CDR3 nucleotides: TGTGCCAGCTCACCACTCCTAGAGACTAGCGGTACCTACGAGCAGTACTTC. The chain employs TRBV18 and TRBJ2-7, with 9 bases identical to TRBD2. The germline gives CDR1 KGHSH, CDR2 LQKENI. The CDR3 has 17 residues. With 1 base clipped from V and 2 bases from J, the junction kept 9 bases outside the gene matches.

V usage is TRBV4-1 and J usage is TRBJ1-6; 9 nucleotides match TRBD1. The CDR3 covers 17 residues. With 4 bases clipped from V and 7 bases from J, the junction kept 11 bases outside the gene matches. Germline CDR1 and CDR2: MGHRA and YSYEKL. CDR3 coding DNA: TGCGCCAGCAGCCGAAAGGGACAGGGAGTCCGAAATTCACCCCTCCACTTT. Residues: CASSRKGQGVRNSPLHF.